One and the same sample provided the 7 T cell receptor beta chains below, sequenced in a study of tumor-infiltrating lymphocytes in oesophageal squamous cell carcinoma. TCRdb reanalysed the PCR reads using MiXCR and keeps one entry per CDR3 protein. Of about 17,000 distinct CDR3 sequences in the sample, about 50% are singletons; the top ten hold around 41%. Sequenced sample: normal esophageal tissue next to the tumor. The receptor source for this set is a female donor with esophageal squamous cell carcinoma.

The J gene is TRBJ2-3, the V gene TRBV6-1; D is perhaps TRBD2 (7 bases). Per germline, CDR1 MNHNS and CDR2 SASEGT. Trimming cost V 7 bases and J 6 bases, with 26 bases left between them. The CDR3 sequence is 17 residues long. As DNA, the CDR3 is TGTGCCAGCATTCAAAGGGGGGGAGTCGGTCTTGCGGATACGCAGTATTTT. Its protein product is CASIQRGGVGLADTQYF.

V gene TRBV6-4 combines with J gene TRBJ2-1; D is undetermined. CDR1 and CDR2 from the germline V gene are MRHNA and SNTAGT. CDR3 length: 13 amino acids. V was cut by 3 bases and J by 5 bases, with 8 bases left in between. For the CDR3, the DNA is TGTGCCAGCAGTGAAAGGGCCCACAATGAGCAGTTCTTC. It encodes CASSERAHNEQFF.

This clonotype is medium-sized (0.01 to 0.1%) by share. Mismatch with germline at one junction end may stem from a read error. This chain joins TRBV7-7 and TRBJ2-5; TRBD2 matches at 10 bases. This CDR3 has 15 residues. Germline V lookup: CDR1 SSHAT, CDR2 FNYEAQ (reference sequence). DNA for the CDR3: TGTGCTAGCAGCTTAGCGGGGGGCCTGTCAGAGACCCAGTACTTC. This translates into CASSLAGGLSETQYF.

The J gene is TRBJ2-7, the V gene TRBV5-3, with 10 positions matching TRBD2. TRBV5-3 is annotated as an ORF whose role is uncertain. J lost 4 bases, V lost 8 bases, and 15 bases had no gene match. The CDR3 is 16 residues long. CDR3 in DNA: TGTGCCAGCAGCCCTTCTCTCGGACTAGCGGAGTACGAGCAGTACTTC. This gives the protein CASSPSLGLAEYEQYF.

This clonotype has more than one count but fewer than ten. The chain carries TRBV7-6 and TRBJ2-1, with 7 positions matching TRBD2. This CDR3 comprises 15 residues. Per germline, CDR1 SGHVS and CDR2 FNYEAQ. V lost 6 bases, J lost 2 bases, and 7 bases stayed unmatched. CDR3 DNA: TGTGCCAGCAGTCCTCCGGGGGGAACCTACAATGAGCAGTTCTTC. It translates to CASSPPGGTYNEQFF.

This clonotype was seen a single time. The chain couples TRBV20-1 to TRBJ2-6; D unresolved. The CDR3 is made up of 15 amino acids. Trimming removed 3 bases at V and 0 bases at J, with 9 bases between. In germline, CDR1 is DFQATT, CDR2 SNEGSKA (reference sequence). CDR3 protein: CSASPTLSGANVLTF. Written as DNA, the CDR3 is TGCAGTGCTAGCCCCACTCTCTCTGGGGCCAACGTCCTGACTTTC.

The genes are TRBV7-6 and TRBJ2-1; D possibly corresponds to TRBD2 (5 bases). Near its end, the DNA agrees better with TRBJ2-7, so the J call may be wrong. CDR3 length equals 13 residues. Germline assignment: CDR1 SGHVS and CDR2 FNYEAQ. CDR3 DNA sequence: TGTGCCAGCAGCTTAGCGAGGGCCGATGAGCAGTACTTC. Translating it yields CASSLARADEQYF.